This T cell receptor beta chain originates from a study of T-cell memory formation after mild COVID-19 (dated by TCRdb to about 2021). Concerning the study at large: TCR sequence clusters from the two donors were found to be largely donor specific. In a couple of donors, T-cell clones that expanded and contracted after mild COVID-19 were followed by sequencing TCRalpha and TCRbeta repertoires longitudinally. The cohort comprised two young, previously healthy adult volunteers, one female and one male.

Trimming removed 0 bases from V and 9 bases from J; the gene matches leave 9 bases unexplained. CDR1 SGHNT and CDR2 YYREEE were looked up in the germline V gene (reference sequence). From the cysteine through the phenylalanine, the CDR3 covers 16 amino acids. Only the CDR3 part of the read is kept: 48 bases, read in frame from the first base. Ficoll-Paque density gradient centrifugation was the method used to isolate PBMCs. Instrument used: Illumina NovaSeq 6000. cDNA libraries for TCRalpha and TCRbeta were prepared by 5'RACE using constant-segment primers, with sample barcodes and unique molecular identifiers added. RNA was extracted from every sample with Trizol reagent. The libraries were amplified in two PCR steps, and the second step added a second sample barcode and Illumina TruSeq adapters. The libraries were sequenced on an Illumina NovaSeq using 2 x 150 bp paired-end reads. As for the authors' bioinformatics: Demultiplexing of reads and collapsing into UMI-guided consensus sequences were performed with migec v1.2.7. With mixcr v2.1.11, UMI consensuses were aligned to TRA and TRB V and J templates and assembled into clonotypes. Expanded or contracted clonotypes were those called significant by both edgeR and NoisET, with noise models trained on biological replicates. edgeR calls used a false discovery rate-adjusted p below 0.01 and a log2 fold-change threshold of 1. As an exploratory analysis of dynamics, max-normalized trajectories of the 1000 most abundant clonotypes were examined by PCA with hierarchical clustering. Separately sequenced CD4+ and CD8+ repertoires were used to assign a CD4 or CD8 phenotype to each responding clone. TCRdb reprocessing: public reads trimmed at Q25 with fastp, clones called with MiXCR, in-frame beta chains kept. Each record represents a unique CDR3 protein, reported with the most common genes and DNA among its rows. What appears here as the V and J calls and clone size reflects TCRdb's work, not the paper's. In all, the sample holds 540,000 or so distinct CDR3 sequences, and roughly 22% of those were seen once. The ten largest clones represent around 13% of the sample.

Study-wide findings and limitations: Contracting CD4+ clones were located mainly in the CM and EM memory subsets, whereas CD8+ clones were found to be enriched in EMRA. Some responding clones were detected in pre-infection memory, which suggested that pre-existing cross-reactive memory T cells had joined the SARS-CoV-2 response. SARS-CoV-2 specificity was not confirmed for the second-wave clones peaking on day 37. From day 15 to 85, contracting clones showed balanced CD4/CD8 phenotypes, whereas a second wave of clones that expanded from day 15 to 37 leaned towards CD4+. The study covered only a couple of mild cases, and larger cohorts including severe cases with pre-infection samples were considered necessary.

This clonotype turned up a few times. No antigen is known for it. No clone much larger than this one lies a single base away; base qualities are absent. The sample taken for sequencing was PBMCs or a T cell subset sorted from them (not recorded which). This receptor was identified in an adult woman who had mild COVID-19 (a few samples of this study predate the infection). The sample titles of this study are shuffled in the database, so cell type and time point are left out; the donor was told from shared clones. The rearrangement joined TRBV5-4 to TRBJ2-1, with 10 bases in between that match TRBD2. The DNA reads TGTGCCAGCAGCTTGGCCCGCGGGCTAGCGGGAGTTGAGCAGTTCTTC. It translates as CASSLARGLAGVEQFF.